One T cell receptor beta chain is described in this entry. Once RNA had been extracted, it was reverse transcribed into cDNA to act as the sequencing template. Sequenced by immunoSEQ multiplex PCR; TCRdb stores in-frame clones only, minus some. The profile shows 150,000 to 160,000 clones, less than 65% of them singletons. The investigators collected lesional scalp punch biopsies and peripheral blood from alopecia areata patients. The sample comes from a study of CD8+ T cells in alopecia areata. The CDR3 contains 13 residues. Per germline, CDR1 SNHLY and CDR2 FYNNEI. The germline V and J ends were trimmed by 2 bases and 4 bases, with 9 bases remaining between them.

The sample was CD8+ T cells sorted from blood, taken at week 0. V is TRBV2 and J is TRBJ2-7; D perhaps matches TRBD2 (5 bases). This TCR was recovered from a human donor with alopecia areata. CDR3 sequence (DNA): TGTGCCAGCAGTGAAATCGGGGAATACGAGCAGTACTTC. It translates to CASSEIGEYEQYF.